The clone carrying this T cell receptor (beta chain) was recorded only once. The antigen remains undetermined. Germline CDR1 MNHNS, CDR2 SASEGT. The CDR3 covers 15 residues. The ends lost 8 bases at V and 6 bases at J; junction bases unmatched: 11. Vbeta (60) and Jbeta (13) primers were used in the PCR. Assay used: immunoSEQ multiplex PCR; TCRdb lists only in-frame clones, some missing. The data show some 170,000 clones, with 65% to 75% seen just once and over 2% held by the top ten. This record belongs to a study of cytomegalovirus exposure and HLA in healthy donors. Overall study: Early released data comprised 80 million to 90 million unique TCRs from HLA-typed donors. Study-level points and caveats: TCR beta sequences reportedly predicted most subjects' HLA-A and HLA-B alleles accurately.

All the people who gave samples were healthy bone marrow donors. The sequencing input was PBMCs. This chain uses TRBV6-1 with TRBJ1-5, with TRBD1 matching over 9 bases. The receptor was isolated from a human donor in good health. Here the CDR3 reads CASCLGQGSPQPQHF. The CDR3 bases are TGTGCCAGCTGCCTGGGACAGGGCAGTCCTCAGCCCCAGCATTTT.